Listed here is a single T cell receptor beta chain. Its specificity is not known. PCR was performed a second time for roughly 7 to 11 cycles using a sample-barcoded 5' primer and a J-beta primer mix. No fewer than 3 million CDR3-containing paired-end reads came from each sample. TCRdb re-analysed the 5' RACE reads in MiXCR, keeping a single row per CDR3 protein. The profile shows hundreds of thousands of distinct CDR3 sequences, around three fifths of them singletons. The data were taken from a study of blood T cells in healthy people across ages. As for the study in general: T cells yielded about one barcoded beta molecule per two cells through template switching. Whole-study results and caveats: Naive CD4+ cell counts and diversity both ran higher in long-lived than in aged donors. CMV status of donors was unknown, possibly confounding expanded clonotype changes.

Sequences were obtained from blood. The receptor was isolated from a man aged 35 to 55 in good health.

The CDR3 DNA sequence: TGTGCCAGCAGCCCTGATGGGGGGCATTACACCGGGGAGCTGTTTTTT. Translated: CASSPDGGHYTGELFF. The chain uses TRBV7-9 and TRBJ2-2, with D perhaps matching TRBD1 or TRBD2 (6 bases each). Germline loops: CDR1 SEHNR, CDR2 FQNEAQ (reference sequence). The CDR3 runs 16 residues. Trimming took off 5 bases at V and 3 bases at J, with 16 bases between the two ends.